The present T cell receptor (beta chain) was sequenced within a study of blood T cell repertoires in COVID-19. Trimming took 11 bases from V and 3 from J; bases not matched to a gene: 6. The germline gives CDR1 MDHEN, CDR2 SYDVKM. The CDR3 spans 12 residues. The repertoire was sequenced with immunoSEQ multiplex PCR; TCRdb's copy has only in-frame clones and lacks some. The table records about 260,000 clones, approximately 86% of them present only once. This receptor was taken from a man aged 35-49 years with active or convalescent COVID-19. The sequencing input was peripheral blood. This rearrangement joins TRBV28 to TRBJ1-2; 7 nucleotides match TRBD1. CDR3 DNA sequence: TGTGCCGGCCGGGACAGCGACTATGGCTACACCTTC. It yields the protein CAGRDSDYGYTF.